This is a list of T cell receptor beta chains from one sample in a study of neoadjuvant nivolumab and ipilimumab in lung cancer. Produced via immunoSEQ multiplex PCR; TCRdb's table is partial and in-frame only. The repertoire holds tens of thousands of clones, around 80% seen once, with roughly 6.1% in the top ten. Specimen: peripheral blood, collected before neoadjuvant nivolumab, alone or with ipilimumab. These receptors originate from an adult with non-small cell lung cancer. The CDR3 runs from the conserved cysteine through the conserved F or W. The order of the fields is CDR3 DNA, CDR3 protein, D gene, J gene, CDR3 length, V gene, clone size. D genes are given only for firm matches. Not all rows give a size; the values are once, few, many and, for expanded clones, a class.

cdr3_nt: TGCGCCAGCAGCTTGGGAGTCTCGGGACACAGTGAGACCCAGTACTTC
cdr3_aa: CASSLGVSGHSETQYF
d_call: -
j_call: TRBJ2-5
cdr3_length: 16
v_call: TRBV5-1
clone_size: -

cdr3_nt: TGTGCCATCAGAGGACCCGTTAGCGAGCAGTACTTC
cdr3_aa: CAIRGPVSEQYF
d_call: -
j_call: TRBJ2-7
cdr3_length: 12
v_call: TRBV10-3
clone_size: -

cdr3_nt: TGTGCCAGCAGTCGGGGGTTGGCGAGCTCCTATAATTCACCCCTCCACTTT
cdr3_aa: CASSRGLASSYNSPLHF
d_call: -
j_call: TRBJ1-6
cdr3_length: 17
v_call: TRBV27
clone_size: once

cdr3_nt: TGTGCCAGTACCATGGGTGAAATTGGCTACACCTTC
cdr3_aa: CASTMGEIGYTF
d_call: -
j_call: TRBJ1-2
cdr3_length: 12
v_call: TRBV19
clone_size: -

cdr3_nt: TGCGCCAGCAGCCACCAAGGGAAAGAAGAGACCCAGTACTTC
cdr3_aa: CASSHQGKEETQYF
d_call: -
j_call: TRBJ2-5
cdr3_length: 14
v_call: TRBV4-3
clone_size: once

cdr3_nt: TGCGCCAGCACGGACAGGGAAGGTGGTGGCTACACCTTC
cdr3_aa: CASTDREGGGYTF
d_call: TRBD1
j_call: TRBJ1-2
cdr3_length: 13
v_call: TRBV4-1
clone_size: -

cdr3_nt: TGTGCCAGCTCACTTCGACATTCGAACACTGAAGCTTTCTTT
cdr3_aa: CASSLRHSNTEAFF
d_call: -
j_call: TRBJ1-1
cdr3_length: 14
v_call: TRBV18
clone_size: few

cdr3_nt: TGTGCCAGCAGCTCGAAGTACAATGAGCAGTTCTTC
cdr3_aa: CASSSKYNEQFF
d_call: -
j_call: TRBJ2-1
cdr3_length: 12
v_call: TRBV11-3
clone_size: few

cdr3_nt: TGTGCCAGCAGCTTGCAGGGGGCGTCTACCAGCGAGCAGTACTTC
cdr3_aa: CASSLQGASTSEQYF
d_call: TRBD1
j_call: TRBJ2-7
cdr3_length: 15
v_call: TRBV5-6
clone_size: -

cdr3_nt: TGCGCCAGCAGCTTCCAGGGGTGGTTGGTCGATGAGCAGTTCTTC
cdr3_aa: CASSFQGWLVDEQFF
d_call: -
j_call: TRBJ2-1
cdr3_length: 15
v_call: TRBV5-1
clone_size: once

cdr3_nt: TGTGCCAGCAGCCCCTGGACTGGGAACGGCCGATCGAACACCGGGGAGCTGTTTTTT
cdr3_aa: CASSPWTGNGRSNTGELFF
d_call: -
j_call: TRBJ2-2
cdr3_length: 19
v_call: TRBV4-2
clone_size: -

cdr3_nt: TGTGCCAGTAGTAGTACCGGATCTACCTACGAGCAGTACTTC
cdr3_aa: CASSSTGSTYEQYF
d_call: -
j_call: TRBJ2-7
cdr3_length: 14
v_call: TRBV19
clone_size: -

cdr3_nt: TGTGCCAGCAGCTTAGCATCCATGAACACTGAAGCTTTCTTT
cdr3_aa: CASSLASMNTEAFF
d_call: -
j_call: TRBJ1-1
cdr3_length: 14
v_call: TRBV7-6
clone_size: few

cdr3_nt: TGTGCCAGCAGCTTCTCCTACGAGCAGTACTTC
cdr3_aa: CASSFSYEQYF
d_call: -
j_call: TRBJ2-7
cdr3_length: 11
v_call: TRBV14
clone_size: few

cdr3_nt: TGTGCCAGCAGGGCAGGGGAGGCTAACTATGGCTACACCTTC
cdr3_aa: CASRAGEANYGYTF
d_call: -
j_call: TRBJ1-2
cdr3_length: 14
v_call: TRBV2
clone_size: few

cdr3_nt: TGCGCCAGCAGTTCCTTCACAGATACGCAGTATTTT
cdr3_aa: CASSSFTDTQYF
d_call: -
j_call: TRBJ2-3
cdr3_length: 12
v_call: TRBV5-1
clone_size: -

cdr3_nt: TGTGCCAGTAACTCGGACGGCGCCGTGGACTATGGCTACACCTTC
cdr3_aa: CASNSDGAVDYGYTF
d_call: -
j_call: TRBJ1-2
cdr3_length: 15
v_call: TRBV19
clone_size: -

cdr3_nt: TGTGCCAGCAGTCCCCCTAGGACCGTGAACACTGAAGCTTTCTTT
cdr3_aa: CASSPPRTVNTEAFF
d_call: -
j_call: TRBJ1-1
cdr3_length: 15
v_call: TRBV6-1
clone_size: -

cdr3_nt: TGTGCCAGCAGCTTCCAACGGGGCGTCTCTGGGGCCAACGTCCTGACTTTC
cdr3_aa: CASSFQRGVSGANVLTF
d_call: -
j_call: TRBJ2-6
cdr3_length: 17
v_call: TRBV5-6
clone_size: -

cdr3_nt: TGCAGTGTCGAGAGGGATACGCAGTATTTT
cdr3_aa: CSVERDTQYF
d_call: -
j_call: TRBJ2-3
cdr3_length: 10
v_call: TRBV20-1
clone_size: -

cdr3_nt: TGTGCCAGCAGCCCCCAAGAATCCCGGATTAAGAACACTGAAGCTTTCTTT
cdr3_aa: CASSPQESRIKNTEAFF
d_call: -
j_call: TRBJ1-1
cdr3_length: 17
v_call: TRBV4-2
clone_size: -

cdr3_nt: TGTGCCAGCAGCGTAGATCAGGGGATAAAGGGCTACACCTTC
cdr3_aa: CASSVDQGIKGYTF
d_call: -
j_call: TRBJ1-2
cdr3_length: 14
v_call: TRBV9
clone_size: -

cdr3_nt: TGCGCCAGCACTCCGGGACAGGGGGCCACTGAAGCTTTCTTT
cdr3_aa: CASTPGQGATEAFF
d_call: TRBD1
j_call: TRBJ1-1
cdr3_length: 14
v_call: TRBV10-1
clone_size: -

cdr3_nt: TGTGCCAGCAGCCTAACTACCGGGGAGCTGTTTTTT
cdr3_aa: CASSLTTGELFF
d_call: -
j_call: TRBJ2-2
cdr3_length: 12
v_call: TRBV7-9
clone_size: -

cdr3_nt: TGTGCCAGCAGCTTAGTCGTAGGAAACACTGAAGCTTTCTTT
cdr3_aa: CASSLVVGNTEAFF
d_call: -
j_call: TRBJ1-1
cdr3_length: 14
v_call: TRBV7-9
clone_size: -

cdr3_nt: TGCGCCAGCAGCGTGGGACAGGGGGCTTTCACTGAAGCTTTCTTT
cdr3_aa: CASSVGQGAFTEAFF
d_call: TRBD1
j_call: TRBJ1-1
cdr3_length: 15
v_call: TRBV5-1
clone_size: -

cdr3_nt: TGTGCCAGTAGCAGGGCAGGGTTAAGTGGAAAGACCCAGTACTTC
cdr3_aa: CASSRAGLSGKTQYF
d_call: -
j_call: TRBJ2-5
cdr3_length: 15
v_call: TRBV19
clone_size: -

cdr3_nt: TGTGCCAGCAGCTCCTCAGGGGACTATGGCTACACCTTC
cdr3_aa: CASSSSGDYGYTF
d_call: -
j_call: TRBJ1-2
cdr3_length: 13
v_call: TRBV13
clone_size: -

cdr3_nt: TGCGCCAGCAGCCAAGAATTTCGGGGGACTGAGACCCAGTACTTC
cdr3_aa: CASSQEFRGTETQYF
d_call: -
j_call: TRBJ2-5
cdr3_length: 15
v_call: TRBV4-1
clone_size: -

cdr3_nt: TGTGCCAGCTCACGAACCAATCAGCCCCAGCATTTT
cdr3_aa: CASSRTNQPQHF
d_call: -
j_call: TRBJ1-5
cdr3_length: 12
v_call: TRBV18
clone_size: -

cdr3_nt: TGCGCCAGCAGGCGGGAGGGGGATTCACCCCTCCACTTT
cdr3_aa: CASRREGDSPLHF
d_call: -
j_call: TRBJ1-6
cdr3_length: 13
v_call: TRBV5-1
clone_size: few

cdr3_nt: TGTGCCAGCAGTACGACGGGAAGCTCTGGAAACACCATATATTTT
cdr3_aa: CASSTTGSSGNTIYF
d_call: -
j_call: TRBJ1-3
cdr3_length: 15
v_call: TRBV2
clone_size: few

cdr3_nt: TGCGCCAGCAGGCTTCATAGGGCCTGTGAGACAGGGAACTCTAACTATGGCTACACCTTC
cdr3_aa: CASRLHRACETGNSNYGYTF
d_call: TRBD1
j_call: TRBJ1-2
cdr3_length: 20
v_call: TRBV23-1
clone_size: -

cdr3_nt: TGTGCCAGCAGTTGGGGACAGGGTGTACCTTTCTTT
cdr3_aa: CASSWGQGVPFF
d_call: TRBD1
j_call: TRBJ1-1
cdr3_length: 12
v_call: TRBV27
clone_size: -

cdr3_nt: TGTGCCAGCAGTGAAGGACTAGCGGACTCCTACGAGCAGTACTTC
cdr3_aa: CASSEGLADSYEQYF
d_call: TRBD2
j_call: TRBJ2-7
cdr3_length: 15
v_call: TRBV6-1
clone_size: -

cdr3_nt: TGTGCCAGCAGCTTAGGGGTGTCTCTAGCGGGGGGCGTCTTCGACGAGCAGTACTTC
cdr3_aa: CASSLGVSLAGGVFDEQYF
d_call: TRBD2
j_call: TRBJ2-7
cdr3_length: 19
v_call: TRBV7-9
clone_size: few

cdr3_nt: TGTGCCAGCCAATATCAGCCCCAGCATTTT
cdr3_aa: CASQYQPQHF
d_call: -
j_call: TRBJ1-5
cdr3_length: 10
v_call: TRBV6-1
clone_size: -

cdr3_nt: TGTGCCATCAGTAATCAGGGGTCGGGCACTGAAGCTTTCTTT
cdr3_aa: CAISNQGSGTEAFF
d_call: -
j_call: TRBJ1-1
cdr3_length: 14
v_call: TRBV10-3
clone_size: -

cdr3_nt: TGCGCCAGCAGCTTGGGAGGGGATGGAGGCTACACCTTC
cdr3_aa: CASSLGGDGGYTF
d_call: -
j_call: TRBJ1-2
cdr3_length: 13
v_call: TRBV5-1
clone_size: -

cdr3_nt: TGTGCCAGCTCACCAAGGGAAAGCACAGATACGCAGTATTTT
cdr3_aa: CASSPRESTDTQYF
d_call: -
j_call: TRBJ2-3
cdr3_length: 14
v_call: TRBV18
clone_size: -

cdr3_nt: TGTGCCAGCAGCCCGGGACAGGTGTTAGGAGGCTACACCTTC
cdr3_aa: CASSPGQVLGGYTF
d_call: TRBD1
j_call: TRBJ1-2
cdr3_length: 14
v_call: TRBV28
clone_size: -

cdr3_nt: TGTGCCAGCAGTTCTCCCAGGGGGCCGGGCGAGCAGTACTTC
cdr3_aa: CASSSPRGPGEQYF
d_call: TRBD1
j_call: TRBJ2-7
cdr3_length: 14
v_call: TRBV28
clone_size: once

cdr3_nt: TGTGCCAGCAGTTTGTCGGGGGGGGCCACCTACGAGCAGTACTTC
cdr3_aa: CASSLSGGATYEQYF
d_call: TRBD2
j_call: TRBJ2-7
cdr3_length: 15
v_call: TRBV28
clone_size: -

cdr3_nt: TGTGCCAGCAGCTTAAACAGGGATCGGGATACGCAGTATTTT
cdr3_aa: CASSLNRDRDTQYF
d_call: -
j_call: TRBJ2-3
cdr3_length: 14
v_call: TRBV7-8
clone_size: few

cdr3_nt: TGTGCCATCAGTGCTGCAGGGACAGATTCACCCCTCCACTTT
cdr3_aa: CAISAAGTDSPLHF
d_call: TRBD1
j_call: TRBJ1-6
cdr3_length: 14
v_call: TRBV10-3
clone_size: -

cdr3_nt: TGTGCCAGCAGCGACGAATACGAGCAGTACTTC
cdr3_aa: CASSDEYEQYF
d_call: -
j_call: TRBJ2-7
cdr3_length: 11
v_call: TRBV9
clone_size: -

cdr3_nt: TGCGCCAGCAGCCCAAGGGACAGAAATAATTCACCCCTCCACTTT
cdr3_aa: CASSPRDRNNSPLHF
d_call: TRBD1
j_call: TRBJ1-6
cdr3_length: 15
v_call: TRBV5-1
clone_size: once

cdr3_nt: TGTGCCAGCAGCGCCCGGTCGAACACCGGGGAGCTGTTTTTT
cdr3_aa: CASSARSNTGELFF
d_call: -
j_call: TRBJ2-2
cdr3_length: 14
v_call: TRBV9
clone_size: -

cdr3_nt: TGTGCCAGCAGTGAATTGCAGGGGCGCACTGAAGCTTTCTTT
cdr3_aa: CASSELQGRTEAFF
d_call: -
j_call: TRBJ1-1
cdr3_length: 14
v_call: TRBV2
clone_size: -

cdr3_nt: TGTGCCAGCCTAAACGGGCCGTCTACTAACACTGAAGCTTTCTTT
cdr3_aa: CASLNGPSTNTEAFF
d_call: -
j_call: TRBJ1-1
cdr3_length: 15
v_call: TRBV5-6
clone_size: few

cdr3_nt: TGTGCCAGCAGAAGGGAAACCGGGGAGCTGTTTTTT
cdr3_aa: CASRRETGELFF
d_call: -
j_call: TRBJ2-2
cdr3_length: 12
v_call: TRBV2
clone_size: -

cdr3_nt: TGCGCCAGCAGCCAAGAAATAGCGGGGGGGCAAGAGACCCAGTACTTC
cdr3_aa: CASSQEIAGGQETQYF
d_call: TRBD2
j_call: TRBJ2-5
cdr3_length: 16
v_call: TRBV4-3
clone_size: -

cdr3_nt: TGTGCCAGCAGCTTTAGCGGGGGGGCCTACGAGCAGTACTTC
cdr3_aa: CASSFSGGAYEQYF
d_call: TRBD2
j_call: TRBJ2-7
cdr3_length: 14
v_call: TRBV7-9
clone_size: -

cdr3_nt: TGCGCCAGCAGCCAAGCGGGGATGGGTTATTCACCCCTCCACTTT
cdr3_aa: CASSQAGMGYSPLHF
d_call: -
j_call: TRBJ1-6
cdr3_length: 15
v_call: TRBV4-1
clone_size: -

cdr3_nt: TGTGCCAGCTCACCACAGAGCCCCGGAACGGCCACTGAAGCTTTCTTT
cdr3_aa: CASSPQSPGTATEAFF
d_call: -
j_call: TRBJ1-1
cdr3_length: 16
v_call: TRBV18
clone_size: -